The entry below gives a single T cell receptor beta chain sequence along with its context. Its target is not known. This sample is part of a study of cytomegalovirus exposure and HLA in healthy donors. Study observations and caveats: TCR beta V segments were, for the most part, productive about 90% or about 30% of the time in an earlier analysis.

Per the germline V gene, CDR1 is SGHDT and CDR2 is YYEEEE. V was clipped by 0 bases and J by 4 bases; unmatched bases: 6. The CDR3 is made up of 16 amino acids. Nominally healthy donors were sampled, though unrecorded immune exposures were likely. The study ran its PCR with 60 Vbeta and 13 Jbeta primers. Data came from immunoSEQ multiplex PCR; TCRdb stores just in-frame clones and leaves some out. The top ten hold roughly 8% of the sample, which has some 98,000 clones, about 70% seen once. The sequence came from a human donor in good health. The source material was PBMCs. The gene calls are TRBV5-6 and TRBJ2-2, with 7 bases matching TRBD2. CDR3 nucleotide sequence: TGTGCCAGCAGCTTGGTGGCTAGCGGAACCACCGGGGAGCTGTTTTTT. This sequence encodes CASSLVASGTTGELFF.